Listed below are T cell receptor beta chains from one sample, sequenced in a study of shared clonotypes between healthy human individuals. This table comes from immunoSEQ multiplex PCR, and its TCRdb copy is limited to in-frame clones, with some not included. Counted here are roughly 770,000 clones, around 96% occurring once; the ten biggest clones make up about 0.21%. The specimen sequenced was naive CD8+ T cells sorted from blood. All receptors derive from a man younger than 40 in good health. Both conserved end residues are part of each CDR3. Each record gives: clone size, V gene, J gene, CDR3 length, D gene, CDR3 protein, CDR3 DNA. A D gene is named only where the DNA matches it firmly. Not all rows give a size; the values are once, few, many and, for expanded clones, a class.

clone_size: once
v_call: TRBV5-5
j_call: TRBJ2-2
cdr3_length: 16
d_call: TRBD2
cdr3_aa: CASSDGTSGNTGELFF
cdr3_nt: TGTGCCAGCAGCGACGGGACTAGCGGCAACACCGGGGAGCTGTTTTTT

clone_size: .
v_call: TRBV27
j_call: TRBJ1-5
cdr3_length: 12
d_call: .
cdr3_aa: CASSSLNQPQHF
cdr3_nt: TGTGCCAGCAGTTCACTCAATCAGCCCCAGCATTTT

clone_size: .
v_call: TRBV13
j_call: TRBJ2-7
cdr3_length: 14
d_call: TRBD1
cdr3_aa: CASSGGTGGYEQYF
cdr3_nt: TGTGCCAGCAGCGGCGGGACAGGGGGCTACGAGCAGTACTTC

clone_size: .
v_call: TRBV4-1
j_call: TRBJ2-1
cdr3_length: 15
d_call: .
cdr3_aa: CASSPRSGAYNEQFF
cdr3_nt: TGCGCCAGCAGCCCCCGATCGGGAGCGTACAATGAGCAGTTCTTC

clone_size: .
v_call: TRBV6-5
j_call: TRBJ2-1
cdr3_length: 14
d_call: TRBD1
cdr3_aa: CASSYRGQYNEQFF
cdr3_nt: TGTGCCAGCAGTTACAGGGGACAGTACAATGAGCAGTTCTTC

clone_size: once
v_call: TRBV5-1
j_call: TRBJ2-7
cdr3_length: 17
d_call: TRBD1
cdr3_aa: CASSLNPEGTEAYEQYF
cdr3_nt: TGCGCCAGCAGCTTGAACCCCGAGGGGACAGAGGCCTACGAGCAGTACTTC

clone_size: .
v_call: TRBV7-9
j_call: TRBJ2-3
cdr3_length: 15
d_call: TRBD1
cdr3_aa: CASCTGTASTDTQYF
cdr3_nt: TGTGCCAGCTGTACCGGGACAGCTAGCACAGATACGCAGTATTTT

clone_size: .
v_call: TRBV29-1
j_call: TRBJ2-7
cdr3_length: 12
d_call: .
cdr3_aa: CSVEGQGHEQYF
cdr3_nt: TGCAGCGTTGAGGGCCAGGGCCACGAGCAGTACTTC

clone_size: .
v_call: TRBV4-1
j_call: TRBJ1-3
cdr3_length: 15
d_call: .
cdr3_aa: CASSQDISSGNTIYF
cdr3_nt: TGCGCCAGCAGCCAAGACATAAGCTCTGGAAACACCATATATTTT

clone_size: .
v_call: TRBV4-1
j_call: TRBJ2-7
cdr3_length: 16
d_call: .
cdr3_aa: CASSQVVTGRVYEQYF
cdr3_nt: TGCGCCAGCAGCCAAGTTGTGACAGGTAGGGTCTACGAGCAGTACTTC

clone_size: once
v_call: TRBV6-1
j_call: TRBJ2-3
cdr3_length: 15
d_call: .
cdr3_aa: CATSPVDYPTDTQYF
cdr3_nt: TGTGCCACCTCCCCGGTGGACTACCCCACAGATACGCAGTATTTT

clone_size: .
v_call: TRBV11-2
j_call: TRBJ2-7
cdr3_length: 14
d_call: .
cdr3_aa: CASSFSHSSYEQYF
cdr3_nt: TGTGCCAGCAGCTTTTCCCACTCCTCCTACGAGCAGTACTTC

clone_size: .
v_call: TRBV2
j_call: TRBJ1-1
cdr3_length: 11
d_call: .
cdr3_aa: CASLGGAEAFF
cdr3_nt: TGTGCCAGCCTGGGGGGTGCTGAAGCTTTCTTT

clone_size: .
v_call: TRBV19
j_call: TRBJ1-4
cdr3_length: 13
d_call: .
cdr3_aa: CASREGFGEKLFF
cdr3_nt: TGTGCCAGTAGGGAGGGCTTCGGTGAAAAACTGTTTTTT

clone_size: .
v_call: TRBV12-5
j_call: TRBJ2-1
cdr3_length: 14
d_call: .
cdr3_aa: CASGLNSAPNEQFF
cdr3_nt: TGTGCTAGTGGTCTTAATAGCGCCCCAAATGAGCAGTTCTTC

clone_size: .
v_call: TRBV11-2
j_call: TRBJ2-7
cdr3_length: 13
d_call: .
cdr3_aa: CASSLEVSYEQYF
cdr3_nt: TGTGCCAGCAGCTTAGAGGTCAGCTACGAGCAGTACTTC

clone_size: .
v_call: TRBV14
j_call: TRBJ1-3
cdr3_length: 16
d_call: .
cdr3_aa: CASSQDNGNPGNTIYF
cdr3_nt: TGTGCCAGCAGCCAAGACAATGGAAACCCTGGAAACACCATATATTTT

clone_size: once
v_call: TRBV7-9
j_call: TRBJ2-2
cdr3_length: 15
d_call: .
cdr3_aa: CASSLVGTGTGELFF
cdr3_nt: TGTGCCAGCAGCTTAGTCGGCACGGGGACCGGGGAGCTGTTTTTT

clone_size: once
v_call: TRBV27
j_call: TRBJ2-1
cdr3_length: 16
d_call: .
cdr3_aa: CASSLSAGLFYNEQFF
cdr3_nt: TGTGCCAGCAGTTTATCGGCAGGTCTATTCTACAATGAGCAGTTCTTC

clone_size: .
v_call: TRBV10-2
j_call: TRBJ2-7
cdr3_length: 13
d_call: .
cdr3_aa: CASLPGDAREQYF
cdr3_nt: TGCGCCAGCCTCCCCGGGGACGCTCGCGAGCAGTACTTC

clone_size: .
v_call: TRBV7-2
j_call: TRBJ2-5
cdr3_length: 15
d_call: .
cdr3_aa: CASSLVGSGGETQYF
cdr3_nt: TGTGCCAGCAGCTTAGTAGGGAGCGGCGGAGAGACCCAGTACTTC

clone_size: .
v_call: TRBV7-8
j_call: TRBJ1-5
cdr3_length: 16
d_call: TRBD1
cdr3_aa: CASSRWDRVSNQPQHF
cdr3_nt: TGTGCCAGCAGCCGCTGGGACAGGGTCAGCAATCAGCCCCAGCATTTT

clone_size: .
v_call: TRBV30
j_call: TRBJ2-6
cdr3_length: 19
d_call: .
cdr3_aa: CAWNPGHQSVYSGANVLTF
cdr3_nt: TGTGCCTGGAACCCGGGACACCAGTCCGTTTACTCTGGGGCCAACGTCCTGACTTTC

clone_size: .
v_call: TRBV7-9
j_call: TRBJ2-7
cdr3_length: 13
d_call: .
cdr3_aa: CASSLDSSYEQYF
cdr3_nt: TGTGCCAGCAGCTTAGACAGTAGCTACGAGCAGTACTTC

clone_size: .
v_call: TRBV7-6
j_call: TRBJ2-1
cdr3_length: 19
d_call: TRBD2
cdr3_aa: CASSLAGLAGVFFYNEQFF
cdr3_nt: TGTGCCAGCAGCTTAGCCGGACTAGCGGGAGTCTTTTTCTACAATGAGCAGTTCTTC

clone_size: .
v_call: TRBV7-9
j_call: TRBJ1-3
cdr3_length: 12
d_call: .
cdr3_aa: CASTYEGNTIYF
cdr3_nt: TGTGCCAGCACGTATGAAGGAAACACCATATATTTT

clone_size: .
v_call: TRBV25-1
j_call: TRBJ1-2
cdr3_length: 12
d_call: .
cdr3_aa: CASSPGPAGYTF
cdr3_nt: TGTGCCAGCAGCCCCGGGCCTGCTGGCTACACCTTC

clone_size: .
v_call: TRBV30
j_call: TRBJ2-1
cdr3_length: 14
d_call: TRBD2
cdr3_aa: CAWGSGSSYNEQFF
cdr3_nt: TGTGCCTGGGGTAGCGGGAGCTCCTACAATGAGCAGTTCTTC

clone_size: few
v_call: TRBV27
j_call: TRBJ2-7
cdr3_length: 14
d_call: .
cdr3_aa: CASSLSSITNEQYF
cdr3_nt: TGTGCCAGCAGTTTATCCTCGATTACTAACGAGCAGTACTTC

clone_size: .
v_call: TRBV29-1
j_call: TRBJ2-1
cdr3_length: 14
d_call: TRBD2
cdr3_aa: CSAVSGRSYNEQFF
cdr3_nt: TGCAGCGCCGTTAGCGGGAGGTCCTACAATGAGCAGTTCTTC

clone_size: .
v_call: TRBV27
j_call: TRBJ2-1
cdr3_length: 14
d_call: TRBD2
cdr3_aa: CASSSLAGNNEQFF
cdr3_nt: TGTGCCAGCAGTTCACTAGCGGGGAACAATGAGCAGTTCTTC

clone_size: .
v_call: TRBV6-1
j_call: TRBJ2-7
cdr3_length: 15
d_call: TRBD1
cdr3_aa: CASSLWTGESDEQYF
cdr3_nt: TGTGCCAGCAGTCTATGGACAGGGGAGAGTGACGAGCAGTACTTC